A selection of T cell receptor beta chains follows, all from one sample in a study of blood T cell repertoires in COVID-19. The method was immunoSEQ multiplex PCR; TCRdb's version includes in-frame clones alone and lacks a portion of them. The sample has some 300,000 clones, 85% seen once. The sequencing sample was made of peripheral blood. These receptors were taken from a woman in her 50s with active or convalescent COVID-19. The CDR3 runs from the conserved cysteine through the conserved F or W. A D gene is named only where the DNA matches it firmly. Not all rows give a size; the values are once, few, many and, for expanded clones, a class.

V gene	clone size	J gene	D gene	CDR3 length	CDR3 protein	CDR3 DNA
TRBV18	.	TRBJ2-2	TRBD1	16	CASSPRDRQNTGELFF	TGTGCCAGCTCACCACGGGACAGGCAAAACACCGGGGAGCTGTTTTTT
TRBV3-1/TRBV3-2	.	TRBJ2-1	TRBD1	15	CASSHRDRGYNEQFF	TGTGCCAGCAGCCACCGGGACAGGGGCTACAATGAGCAGTTCTTC
TRBV2	.	TRBJ2-7	TRBD2	15	CASRSPGLAAYEQYF	TGTGCCAGCAGGTCCCCGGGACTAGCGGCCTACGAGCAGTACTTC
TRBV27	.	TRBJ1-2	TRBD1	13	CANSNDRVHGYTF	TGTGCCAACAGTAACGACAGGGTCCATGGCTACACCTTC
TRBV11-2	.	TRBJ2-7	TRBD2	17	CASSLESGLAGVDEQYF	TGTGCCAGCAGCTTAGAGTCCGGACTAGCGGGAGTCGACGAGCAGTACTTC
TRBV5-4	few	TRBJ1-2	TRBD1	15	CASSLGTGYDYGYTF	TGTGCCAGCAGCTTGGGGACAGGGTACGACTATGGCTACACCTTC
TRBV7-2	.	TRBJ1-4	.	16	CASSGRHRPGIEKLFF	TGTGCCAGCAGCGGACGTCACAGGCCTGGTATTGAAAAACTGTTTTTT
TRBV4-2	.	TRBJ2-3	TRBD2	19	CASSQQLVLAGVGADTQYF	TGTGCCAGCAGCCAACAACTTGTTTTAGCGGGAGTTGGAGCAGATACGCAGTATTTT
TRBV15	.	TRBJ2-2	TRBD2	15	CATSPRLAGRGELFF	TGTGCCACCAGCCCAAGACTAGCGGGACGCGGGGAGCTGTTTTTT
TRBV28	.	TRBJ1-2	.	12	CASSSRRYGYTF	TGTGCCAGCAGTTCCAGGAGGTATGGCTACACCTTC
TRBV19	.	TRBJ1-2	.	13	CASSAPPWHGYTF	TGTGCCAGTAGTGCCCCGCCCTGGCATGGCTACACCTTC
TRBV27	once	TRBJ1-2	.	15	CASSLIGEGKNGYTF	TGTGCCAGCAGTTTAATAGGGGAAGGCAAGAATGGCTACACCTTC
TRBV6-5	few	TRBJ2-1	.	15	CASSMSPGMYNEQFF	TGTGCCAGCAGTATGAGTCCGGGGATGTACAATGAGCAGTTCTTC
TRBV28	.	TRBJ1-3	.	13	CASSFSSGNTIYF	TGTGCCAGCAGTTTTAGCTCTGGAAACACCATATATTTT
TRBV7-8	.	TRBJ2-4	.	19	CASSLGYRRERGQKNIQYF	TGTGCCAGCAGCTTAGGGTACAGAAGGGAACGCGGACAGAAAAACATTCAGTACTTC
TRBV5-1	.	TRBJ1-1	.	14	CASSERTENTEAFF	TGCGCCAGCAGCGAAAGGACAGAGAACACTGAAGCTTTCTTT
TRBV5-1	.	TRBJ2-7	TRBD1	14	CASHFDRAREEQYF	TGCGCCAGCCACTTCGACAGGGCTAGAGAAGAGCAGTACTTC
TRBV27	.	TRBJ2-7	TRBD2	14	CASSIKTSGGEQYF	TGTGCCAGCAGTATAAAAACTAGCGGAGGCGAGCAGTACTTC
TRBV20-1	.	TRBJ2-7	TRBD2	15	CSASSLAGGLYEQYF	TGCAGTGCTAGTTCCCTAGCGGGAGGCCTCTACGAGCAGTACTTC
TRBV7-8	few	TRBJ2-1	TRBD2	15	CASSLSRLAGNEQFF	TGTGCCAGCAGCTTAAGCCGACTAGCGGGAAATGAGCAGTTCTTC
TRBV5-6	.	TRBJ1-2	TRBD1	15	CASSLGPDRVYGYTF	TGTGCCAGCAGCTTGGGACCTGACAGGGTATATGGCTACACCTTC
TRBV5-8	.	TRBJ2-2	.	14	CASSLVADPGELFF	TGTGCCAGCAGCTTGGTAGCAGACCCCGGGGAGCTGTTTTTT
TRBV27	.	TRBJ2-7	TRBD2	16	CASSLLASGSSHEQYF	TGTGCCAGCAGTTTATTGGCTAGCGGGAGTAGCCACGAGCAGTACTTC
TRBV10-3	.	TRBJ1-5	.	13	CAIGESSNQPQHF	TGTGCCATCGGAGAGAGCAGCAATCAGCCCCAGCATTTT
TRBV27	.	TRBJ1-2	TRBD1	13	CASKPGTGNGYTF	TGTGCCAGCAAGCCAGGGACAGGGAACGGCTACACCTTC
TRBV7-9	.	TRBJ1-2	.	12	CASSPDSYGYTF	TGTGCCAGCAGCCCGGACAGCTATGGCTACACCTTC
TRBV7-3	.	TRBJ2-5	TRBD1	14	CASSPDRGHETQYF	TGTGCCAGCAGTCCCGACAGGGGGCACGAGACCCAGTACTTC
TRBV12-5	.	TRBJ2-3	TRBD2	15	CASRGGSLSTDTQYF	TGTGCTAGTAGAGGCGGGAGCCTCAGCACAGATACGCAGTATTTT
TRBV5-1	.	TRBJ1-3	TRBD1	14	CASSFTGGEYTIYF	TGCGCCAGCAGCTTCACAGGGGGCGAATACACCATATATTTT
TRBV5-1	once	TRBJ2-7	TRBD2	14	CASSKRDGTGEQYF	TGCGCCAGCTCGAAGCGGGACGGAACGGGGGAGCAGTACTTC
TRBV5-8	.	TRBJ1-5	TRBD1	15	CASNTAGTGIQPQHF	TGTGCCAGCAACACCGCCGGGACAGGGATTCAGCCCCAGCATTTT
TRBV5-1	.	TRBJ2-1	.	12	CASSFASHEQFF	TGCGCCAGCAGCTTCGCGTCACATGAGCAGTTCTTC
TRBV7-2	.	TRBJ2-7	.	15	CASSLGVGLSYEQYF	TGTGCCAGCAGCTTAGGGGTGGGACTCTCCTACGAGCAGTACTTC
TRBV27	.	TRBJ1-1	.	14	CASSPGGAVTEAFF	TGTGCCAGCAGCCCCGGCGGGGCGGTCACTGAAGCTTTCTTT
TRBV6-5	many	TRBJ1-2	TRBD1	15	CASRQETGSNYGYTF	TGTGCCAGCAGACAAGAGACAGGGTCTAACTATGGCTACACCTTC
TRBV19	few	TRBJ1-2	TRBD1	14	CASGLGGADYGYTF	TGTGCCAGTGGTTTAGGGGGCGCGGACTATGGCTACACCTTC
TRBV4-1	.	TRBJ2-7	TRBD1	15	CPPSRPGQGIVEQYF	TGCCCCCCCAGCCGCCCGGGACAGGGAATTGTCGAGCAGTACTTC
TRBV7-9	.	TRBJ1-1	.	15	CASSLGGPMNTEAFF	TGTGCCAGCAGCTTAGGGGGCCCCATGAACACTGAAGCTTTCTTT
TRBV5-5	.	TRBJ2-1	.	12	CASSSDSNEQFF	TGTGCCAGCAGCTCGGACAGCAATGAGCAGTTCTTC
TRBV5-4	once	TRBJ2-3	.	17	CASSLGSGGTLTDTQYF	TGTGCCAGCAGCTTGGGATCGGGCGGGACCTTAACAGATACGCAGTATTTT
TRBV11-2	.	TRBJ2-7	.	16	CASSPSVRGTGYEQYF	TGTGCCAGCAGCCCCTCCGTCAGGGGTACTGGCTACGAGCAGTACTTC
TRBV9	.	TRBJ2-1	TRBD1	16	CASSPSGQGSYNEQFF	TGTGCCAGCAGCCCATCGGGACAGGGCTCCTACAATGAGCAGTTCTTC
TRBV5-5	.	TRBJ2-7	.	14	CASSFLLQGYEQYF	TGTGCCAGCAGCTTTCTGTTACAGGGTTACGAGCAGTACTTC
TRBV19	.	TRBJ1-1	.	15	CASSSYRVFNTEAFF	TGTGCCAGTAGTAGTTACAGGGTCTTTAACACTGAAGCTTTCTTT
TRBV30	.	TRBJ1-1	.	14	CAWRPPPRNTEAFF	TGTGCCTGGCGCCCTCCACCGAGGAACACTGAAGCTTTCTTT